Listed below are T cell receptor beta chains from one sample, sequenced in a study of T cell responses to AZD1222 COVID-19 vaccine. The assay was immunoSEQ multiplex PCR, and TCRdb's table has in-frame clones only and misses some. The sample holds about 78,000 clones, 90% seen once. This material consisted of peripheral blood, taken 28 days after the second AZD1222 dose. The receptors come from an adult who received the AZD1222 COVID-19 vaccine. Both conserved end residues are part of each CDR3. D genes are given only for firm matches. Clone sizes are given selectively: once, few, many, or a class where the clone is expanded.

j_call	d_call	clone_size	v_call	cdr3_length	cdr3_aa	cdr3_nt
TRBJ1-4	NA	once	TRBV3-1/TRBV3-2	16	CASSQAFLGENEKLFF	TGTGCCAGCAGCCAAGCTTTCTTAGGGGAGAATGAAAAACTGTTTTTT
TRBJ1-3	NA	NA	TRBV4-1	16	CASSRYRVVSGNTIYF	TGCGCCAGCAGCCGCTACAGGGTAGTCTCTGGAAACACCATATATTTT
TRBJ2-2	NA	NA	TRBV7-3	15	CASSSSYRDRGELFF	TGTGCCAGCAGCTCTAGTTACAGGGATCGCGGGGAGCTGTTTTTT
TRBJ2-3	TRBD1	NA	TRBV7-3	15	CASSSSGTGGDTQYF	TGTGCCAGCAGCTCCTCCGGGACAGGGGGAGATACGCAGTATTTT
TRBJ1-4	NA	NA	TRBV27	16	CASRKYGRGGAEKLFF	TGTGCCAGCAGGAAGTACGGCCGGGGGGGGGCGGAAAAACTGTTTTTT
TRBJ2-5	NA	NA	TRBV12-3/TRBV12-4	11	CASSFGETQYF	TGTGCCAGCAGTTTCGGCGAGACCCAGTACTTC
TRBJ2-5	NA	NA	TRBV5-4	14	CASRSARSQETQYF	TGTGCCAGCAGATCCGCACGGAGCCAAGAGACCCAGTACTTC
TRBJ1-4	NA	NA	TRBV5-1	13	CASSADSNEKLFF	TGCGCCAGCAGTGCGGACAGTAATGAAAAACTGTTTTTT
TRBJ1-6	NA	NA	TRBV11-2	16	CASSLGVAGARSPLHF	TGTGCCAGCAGCTTAGGAGTTGCGGGGGCGCGTTCACCCCTCCACTTT
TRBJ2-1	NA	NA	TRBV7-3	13	CASSSGVYNEQFF	TGTGCCAGCAGCTCGGGCGTCTACAATGAGCAGTTCTTC
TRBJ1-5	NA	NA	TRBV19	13	CASSPEQRQPQHF	TGTGCCAGTAGTCCTGAACAACGTCAGCCCCAGCATTTT
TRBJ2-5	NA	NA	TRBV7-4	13	CALPRQKQETQYF	TGTGCCCTTCCTAGACAGAAACAAGAGACCCAGTACTTC
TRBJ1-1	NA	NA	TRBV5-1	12	CASSEGETEAFF	TGCGCCAGCAGCGAGGGAGAGACTGAAGCTTTCTTT
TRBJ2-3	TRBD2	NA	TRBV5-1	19	CASSWKPGTSGDSTDTQYF	TGCGCCAGCAGCTGGAAGCCCGGGACTAGCGGGGATAGCACAGATACGCAGTATTTT
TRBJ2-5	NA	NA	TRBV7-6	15	CASSLAVGLGETQYF	TGTGCCAGCAGCTTAGCGGTGGGGCTGGGGGAGACCCAGTACTTC
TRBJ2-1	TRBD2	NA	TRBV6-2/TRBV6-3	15	CASSPGTSSYNEQFF	TGTGCCAGCAGTCCCGGGACTAGCTCCTACAATGAGCAGTTCTTC
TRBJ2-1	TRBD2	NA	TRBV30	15	CAWRRWWEGLNEQFF	TGTGCCTGGAGGAGATGGTGGGAGGGCCTCAATGAGCAGTTCTTC
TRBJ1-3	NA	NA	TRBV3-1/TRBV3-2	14	CASSQAGPRNTIYF	TGTGCCAGCAGCCAGGCAGGTCCTCGAAACACCATATATTTT
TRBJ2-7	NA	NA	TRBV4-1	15	CASSQFGLPRYEQYF	TGCGCCAGCAGCCAATTCGGGCTTCCTCGCTACGAGCAGTACTTC
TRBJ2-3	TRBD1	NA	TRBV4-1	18	CASSQAIYRTGGRDTQYF	TGCGCCAGCAGCCAAGCAATCTACAGGACAGGGGGGAGAGATACGCAGTATTTT
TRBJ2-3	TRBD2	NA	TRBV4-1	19	CASSQEKGSSGRREDTQYF	TGCGCCAGCAGCCAAGAGAAGGGTAGTAGCGGGAGGCGGGAAGATACGCAGTATTTT
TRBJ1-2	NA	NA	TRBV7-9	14	CASSLNVRNYGYTF	TGTGCCAGCAGCTTAAACGTCAGGAACTATGGCTACACCTTC
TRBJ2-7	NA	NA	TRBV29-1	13	CSVEGPIRDEQYF	TGCAGCGTTGAGGGCCCGATCCGGGACGAGCAGTACTTC
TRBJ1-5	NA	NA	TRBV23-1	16	CASTSLAPYSNQPQHF	TGCGCCAGCACCTCACTTGCACCCTATAGCAATCAGCCCCAGCATTTT
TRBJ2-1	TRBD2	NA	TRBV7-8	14	CASSLTGGNNEQFF	TGTGCCAGCAGCTTGACGGGGGGGAACAATGAGCAGTTCTTC
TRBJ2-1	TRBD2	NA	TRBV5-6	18	CASSFEVTVGDYYNEQFF	TGTGCCAGCAGCTTTGAGGTAACGGTGGGGGACTATTACAATGAGCAGTTCTTC
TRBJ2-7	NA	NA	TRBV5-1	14	CASSLTGSYDEQYF	TGCGCCAGCAGCTTAACAGGGAGTTACGACGAGCAGTACTTC
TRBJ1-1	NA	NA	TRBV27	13	CASRRFADTEAFF	TGTGCCAGCAGGAGGTTTGCGGACACTGAAGCTTTCTTT
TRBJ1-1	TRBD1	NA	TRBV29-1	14	CSVEGGPGQGLAFF	TGCAGCGTTGAAGGGGGTCCGGGACAGGGGCTAGCTTTCTTT
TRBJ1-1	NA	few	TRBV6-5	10	CATFTTEAFF	TGTGCCACCTTTACCACTGAAGCTTTCTTT
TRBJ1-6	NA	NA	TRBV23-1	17	CASSQSRIVSKKSPLHF	TGCGCCAGCAGTCAATCCCGGATCGTCTCTAAGAAGTCACCCCTCCACTTT
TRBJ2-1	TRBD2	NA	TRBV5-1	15	CASLKLAGEGNEQFF	TGCGCCAGTTTGAAACTAGCGGGAGAGGGCAATGAGCAGTTCTTC